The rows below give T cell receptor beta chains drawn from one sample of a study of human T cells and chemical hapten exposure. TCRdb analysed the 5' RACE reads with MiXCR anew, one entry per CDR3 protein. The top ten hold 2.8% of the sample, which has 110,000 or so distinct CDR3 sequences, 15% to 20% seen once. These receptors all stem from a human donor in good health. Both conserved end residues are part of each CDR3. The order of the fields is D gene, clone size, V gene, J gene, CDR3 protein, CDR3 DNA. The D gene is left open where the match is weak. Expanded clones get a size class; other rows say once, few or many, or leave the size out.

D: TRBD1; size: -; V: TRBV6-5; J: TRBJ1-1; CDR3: CASSQQGRIMNTEAFF; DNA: TGTGCCAGCAGTCAACAGGGGCGAATTATGAACACTGAAGCTTTCTTT
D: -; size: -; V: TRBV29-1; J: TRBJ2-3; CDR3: CSVVPPGRTDTQYF; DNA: TGCAGCGTTGTCCCTCCAGGGCGCACAGATACGCAGTATTTT
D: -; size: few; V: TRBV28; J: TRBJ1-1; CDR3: CASSLFTTPARATEAFF; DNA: TGTGCCAGCAGTTTATTTACGACCCCGGCCAGGGCCACTGAAGCTTTCTTT
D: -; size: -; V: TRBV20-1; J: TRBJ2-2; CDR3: CSARDWLHTVTGELFF; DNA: TGCAGTGCTAGAGATTGGTTGCATACGGTCACCGGGGAGCTGTTTTTT
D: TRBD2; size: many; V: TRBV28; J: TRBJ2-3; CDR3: CASSLPGGTDTQYF; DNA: TGTGCCAGCAGTTTGCCGGGAGGGACAGATACGCAGTATTTT
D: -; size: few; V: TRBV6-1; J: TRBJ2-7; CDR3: CASTRGSGGSSYEQYF; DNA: TGTGCCAGCACCCGAGGGTCAGGGGGGAGCTCCTACGAGCAGTACTTC
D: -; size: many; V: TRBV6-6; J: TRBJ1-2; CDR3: CASSYSETARGYTF; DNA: TGTGCCAGCAGTTACTCGGAGACGGCGAGGGGCTACACCTTC
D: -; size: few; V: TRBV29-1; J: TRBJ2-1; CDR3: CSALSASSNEQFF; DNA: TGCAGCGCCCTGTCGGCTAGTAGCAATGAGCAGTTCTTC
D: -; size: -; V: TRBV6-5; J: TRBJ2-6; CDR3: CASSYSGTTTGANVLTF; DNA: TGTGCCAGCAGTTATTCCGGGACGACAACTGGGGCCAACGTCCTGACTTTC
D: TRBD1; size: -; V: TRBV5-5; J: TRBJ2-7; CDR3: CASSSGTGPYEQYF; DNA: TGTGCCAGCAGCTCCGGGACAGGGCCCTACGAGCAGTACTTC
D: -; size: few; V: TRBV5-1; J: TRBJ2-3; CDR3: CASSRLDGTDTQYF; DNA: TGCGCCAGCAGTAGGCTAGACGGAACAGATACGCAGTATTTT
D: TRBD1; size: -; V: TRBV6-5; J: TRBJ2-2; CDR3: CASRPQGAPGELFF; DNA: TGTGCCAGCAGACCGCAGGGGGCGCCCGGGGAGCTGTTTTTT
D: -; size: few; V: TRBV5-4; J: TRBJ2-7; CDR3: CASSLTSTEQYF; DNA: TGTGCCAGCAGCCTTACTAGCACCGAGCAGTACTTC
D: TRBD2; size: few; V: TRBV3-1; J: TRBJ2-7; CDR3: CASSLSGSRSYEQYF; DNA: TGTGCCAGCAGCCTTAGCGGGAGTAGGTCCTACGAGCAGTACTTC